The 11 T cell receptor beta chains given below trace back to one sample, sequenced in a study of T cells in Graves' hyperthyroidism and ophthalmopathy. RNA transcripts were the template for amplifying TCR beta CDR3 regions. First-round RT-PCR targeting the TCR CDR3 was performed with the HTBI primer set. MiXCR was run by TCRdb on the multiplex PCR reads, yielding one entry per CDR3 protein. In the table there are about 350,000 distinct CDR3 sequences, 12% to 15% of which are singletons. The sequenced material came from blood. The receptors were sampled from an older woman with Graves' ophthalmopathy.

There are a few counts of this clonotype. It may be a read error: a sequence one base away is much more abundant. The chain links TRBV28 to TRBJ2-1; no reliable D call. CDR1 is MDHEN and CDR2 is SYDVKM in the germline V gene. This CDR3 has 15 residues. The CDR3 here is CACSPRLSSYNEQFF. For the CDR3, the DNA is TGTGCCTGCAGTCCACGACTCAGCTCCTACAATGAGCAGTTCTTC.

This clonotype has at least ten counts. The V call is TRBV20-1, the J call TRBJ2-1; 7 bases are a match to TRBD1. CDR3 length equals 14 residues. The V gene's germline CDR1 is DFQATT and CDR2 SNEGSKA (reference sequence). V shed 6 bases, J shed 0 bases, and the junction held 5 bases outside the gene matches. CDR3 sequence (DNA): TGCAGTGCCTGTGACAGGGACTCCTACAATGAGCAGTTCTTC. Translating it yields CSACDRDSYNEQFF.

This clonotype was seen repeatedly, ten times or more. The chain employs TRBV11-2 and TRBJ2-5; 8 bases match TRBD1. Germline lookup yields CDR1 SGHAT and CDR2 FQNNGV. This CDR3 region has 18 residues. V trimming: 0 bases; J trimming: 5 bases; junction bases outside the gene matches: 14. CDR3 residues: CASSLDFERTGSLETQYF. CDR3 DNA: TGTGCCAGCAGCTTAGATTTCGAGAGGACAGGGTCCTTGGAGACCCAGTACTTC.

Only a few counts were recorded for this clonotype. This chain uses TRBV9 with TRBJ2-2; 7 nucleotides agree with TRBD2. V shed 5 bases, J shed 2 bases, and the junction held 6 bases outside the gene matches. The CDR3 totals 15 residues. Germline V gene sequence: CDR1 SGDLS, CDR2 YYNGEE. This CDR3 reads CASSGLAVNTGELFF. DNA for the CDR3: TGTGCCAGCAGTGGGCTAGCGGTTAACACCGGGGAGCTGTTTTTT. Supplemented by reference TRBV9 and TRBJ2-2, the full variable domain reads DSGVTQTPKHLITATGQRVTLRCSPRSGDLSVYWYQQSLDQGLQFLIQYYNGEERAKGNILERFSAQQFPDLHSELNLSSLELGDSALYFCASSGLAVNTGELFFGEGSRLTVL.

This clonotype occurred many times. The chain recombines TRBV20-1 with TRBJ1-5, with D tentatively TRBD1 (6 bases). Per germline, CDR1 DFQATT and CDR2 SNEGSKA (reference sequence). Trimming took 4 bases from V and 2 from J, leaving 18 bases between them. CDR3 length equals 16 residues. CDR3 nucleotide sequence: TGCAGTGCTAACGAATACGGGACATGGGGCAATCAGCCCCAGCATTTT. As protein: CSANEYGTWGNQPQHF.

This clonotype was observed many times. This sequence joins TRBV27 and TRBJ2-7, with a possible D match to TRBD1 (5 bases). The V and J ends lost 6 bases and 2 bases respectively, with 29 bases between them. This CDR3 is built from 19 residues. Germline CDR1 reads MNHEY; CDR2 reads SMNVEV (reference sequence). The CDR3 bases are TGTGCCAGCAGCCCCTGGGGCCACCCCCACTATCAACAGACCTACGAGCAGTACTTC. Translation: CASSPWGHPHYQQTYEQYF.

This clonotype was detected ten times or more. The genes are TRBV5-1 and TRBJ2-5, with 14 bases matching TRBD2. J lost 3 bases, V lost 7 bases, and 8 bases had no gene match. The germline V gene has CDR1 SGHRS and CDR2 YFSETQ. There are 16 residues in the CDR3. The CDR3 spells CASSFGTSGSEETQYF. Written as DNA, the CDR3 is TGCGCCAGCTCCTTCGGGACTAGCGGGAGTGAAGAGACCCAGTACTTC.

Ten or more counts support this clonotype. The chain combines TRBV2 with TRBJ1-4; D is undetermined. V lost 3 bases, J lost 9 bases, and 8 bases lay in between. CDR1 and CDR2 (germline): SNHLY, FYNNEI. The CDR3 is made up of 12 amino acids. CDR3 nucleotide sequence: TGTGCCAGCAGTGAGGGGAAGAAAAAACTGTTTTTT. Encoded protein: CASSEGKKKLFF.

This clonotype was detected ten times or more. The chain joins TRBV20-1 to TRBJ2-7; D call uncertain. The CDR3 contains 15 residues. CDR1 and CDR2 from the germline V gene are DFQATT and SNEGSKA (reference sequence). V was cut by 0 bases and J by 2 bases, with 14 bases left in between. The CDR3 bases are TGCAGTGCTAGAGAACCTACGGAGATCACCTACGAGCAGTACTTC. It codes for CSAREPTEITYEQYF.

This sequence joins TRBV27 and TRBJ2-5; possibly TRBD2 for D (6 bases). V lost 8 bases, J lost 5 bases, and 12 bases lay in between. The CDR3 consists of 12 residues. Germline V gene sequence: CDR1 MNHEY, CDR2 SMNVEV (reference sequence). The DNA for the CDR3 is TGTGCCAGCGGGTCCCGGGGGGAGACCCAGTACTTC. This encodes CASGSRGETQYF.

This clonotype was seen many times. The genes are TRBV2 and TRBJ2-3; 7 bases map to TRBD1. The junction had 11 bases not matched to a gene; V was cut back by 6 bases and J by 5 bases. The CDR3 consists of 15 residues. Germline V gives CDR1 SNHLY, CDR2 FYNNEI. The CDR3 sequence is CASRDRAGYGDTQYF. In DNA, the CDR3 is TGTGCCAGCAGAGACAGGGCTGGCTACGGAGATACGCAGTATTTT.